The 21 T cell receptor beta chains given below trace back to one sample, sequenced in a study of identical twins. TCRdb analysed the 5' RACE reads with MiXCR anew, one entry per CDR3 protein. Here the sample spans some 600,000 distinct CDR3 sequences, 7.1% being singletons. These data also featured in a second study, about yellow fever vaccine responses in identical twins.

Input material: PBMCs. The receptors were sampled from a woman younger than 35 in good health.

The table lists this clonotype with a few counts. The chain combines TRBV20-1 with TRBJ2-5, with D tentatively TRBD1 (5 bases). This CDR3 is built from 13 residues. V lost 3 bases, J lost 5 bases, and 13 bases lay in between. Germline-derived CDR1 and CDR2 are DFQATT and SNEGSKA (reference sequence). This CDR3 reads CSASRPGLETQYF. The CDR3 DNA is TGCAGTGCTAGTCGGCCAGGGTTGGAGACCCAGTACTTC.

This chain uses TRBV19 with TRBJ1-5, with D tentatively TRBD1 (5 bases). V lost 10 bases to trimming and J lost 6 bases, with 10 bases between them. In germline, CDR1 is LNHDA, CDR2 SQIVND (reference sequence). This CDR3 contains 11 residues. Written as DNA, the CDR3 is TGTGCCAACGGGGCTCCTCAGCCCCAGCATTTT. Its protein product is CANGAPQPQHF.

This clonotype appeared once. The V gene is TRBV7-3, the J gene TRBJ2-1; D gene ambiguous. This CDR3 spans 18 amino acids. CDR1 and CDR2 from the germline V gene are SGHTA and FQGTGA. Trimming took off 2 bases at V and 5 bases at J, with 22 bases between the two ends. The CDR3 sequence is CASSLLPMQLPPNNEQFF. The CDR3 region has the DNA TGTGCCAGCAGCTTATTACCCATGCAGCTTCCCCCAAACAATGAGCAGTTCTTC.

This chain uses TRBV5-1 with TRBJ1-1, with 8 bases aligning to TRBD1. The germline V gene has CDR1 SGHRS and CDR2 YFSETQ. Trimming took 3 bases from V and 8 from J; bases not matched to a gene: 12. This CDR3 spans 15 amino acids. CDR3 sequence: CASSSAGTGNEEAFF. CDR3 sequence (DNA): TGCGCCAGCAGCTCTGCCGGGACAGGAAACGAAGAAGCTTTCTTT.

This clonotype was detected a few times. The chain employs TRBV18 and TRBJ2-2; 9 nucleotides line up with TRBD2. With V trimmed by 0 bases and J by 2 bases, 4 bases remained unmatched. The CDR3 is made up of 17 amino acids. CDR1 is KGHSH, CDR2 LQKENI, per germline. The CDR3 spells CASSPPSGRTNTGELFF. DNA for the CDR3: TGTGCCAGCTCACCACCGAGCGGGAGGACCAACACCGGGGAGCTGTTTTTT.

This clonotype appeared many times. In nucleotides, the CDR3 is TGCAGCAGTCGGCTAGGGTCCTCGGGGCAAGAGACCCAGTACTTC. It encodes CSSRLGSSGQETQYF. This chain links TRBV29-1 with TRBJ2-5; D possibly corresponds to TRBD2 (5 bases). With 8 bases removed from V and 2 bases from J, the gap between germline ends came to 21 bases. CDR3 length: 15 amino acids. Germline lookup yields CDR1 SQVTM and CDR2 ANQGSEA.

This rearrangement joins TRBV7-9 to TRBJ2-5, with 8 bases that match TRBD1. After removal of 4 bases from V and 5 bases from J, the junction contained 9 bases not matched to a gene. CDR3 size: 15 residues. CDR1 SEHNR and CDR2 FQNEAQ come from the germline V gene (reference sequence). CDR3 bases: TGTGCCAGCAGCTCGGGGACAGGAGGGATGGAGACCCAGTACTTC. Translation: CASSSGTGGMETQYF.

In nucleotides, the CDR3 is TGTGCCAGCAGTACCCTCCCAGATACGCAGTATTTT. It is translated as CASSTLPDTQYF. This chain joins TRBV12-3 or TRBV12-4 and TRBJ2-3; no reliable D call. V gave up 5 bases and J gave up 4 bases, with 7 bases separating them. CDR3 length: 12 residues.

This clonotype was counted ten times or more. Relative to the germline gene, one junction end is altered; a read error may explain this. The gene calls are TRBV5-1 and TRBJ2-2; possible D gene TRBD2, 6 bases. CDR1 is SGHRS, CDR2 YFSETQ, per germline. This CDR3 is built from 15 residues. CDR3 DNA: TGTGCCAGCAGCTTGGAGGGCCCGAACACCGGGGAGCTGTTTTTT. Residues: CASSLEGPNTGELFF. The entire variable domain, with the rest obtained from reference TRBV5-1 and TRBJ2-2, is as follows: KAGVTQTPRYLIKTRGQQVTLSCSPISGHRSVSWYQQTPGQGLQFLFEYFSETQRNKGNFPGRFSGRQFSNSRSEMNVSTLELGDSALYLCASSLEGPNTGELFFGEGSRLTVL.

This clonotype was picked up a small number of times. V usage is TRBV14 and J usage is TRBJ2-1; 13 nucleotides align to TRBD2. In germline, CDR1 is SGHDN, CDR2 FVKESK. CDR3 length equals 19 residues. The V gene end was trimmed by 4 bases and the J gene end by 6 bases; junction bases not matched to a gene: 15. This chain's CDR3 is CASSPQISKTSGRINEQFF. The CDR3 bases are TGTGCCAGCAGCCCGCAGATATCGAAGACTAGCGGGAGGATCAATGAGCAGTTCTTC.

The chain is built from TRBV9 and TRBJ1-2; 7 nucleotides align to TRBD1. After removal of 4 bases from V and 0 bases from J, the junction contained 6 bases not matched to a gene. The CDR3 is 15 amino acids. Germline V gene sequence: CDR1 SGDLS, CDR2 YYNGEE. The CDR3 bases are TGTGCCAGCAGCACTCGGACAGGATCTAACTATGGCTACACCTTC. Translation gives CASSTRTGSNYGYTF.

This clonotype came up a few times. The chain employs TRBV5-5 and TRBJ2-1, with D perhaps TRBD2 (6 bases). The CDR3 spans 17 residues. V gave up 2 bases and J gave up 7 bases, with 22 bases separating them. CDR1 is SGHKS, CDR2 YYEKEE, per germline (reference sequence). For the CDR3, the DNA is TGTGCCAGCAGCTTTTCCGTGGTCTTAGCGGAGGGGAATGAGCAGTTCTTC. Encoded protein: CASSFSVVLAEGNEQFF.

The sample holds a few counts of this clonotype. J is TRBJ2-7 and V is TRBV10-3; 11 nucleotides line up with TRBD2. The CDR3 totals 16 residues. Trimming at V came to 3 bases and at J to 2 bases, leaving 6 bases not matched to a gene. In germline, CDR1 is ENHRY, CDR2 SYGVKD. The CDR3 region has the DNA TGTGCCATCAGTGAAACCCCACTAGCGGGAGCCTACGAGCAGTACTTC. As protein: CAISETPLAGAYEQYF.

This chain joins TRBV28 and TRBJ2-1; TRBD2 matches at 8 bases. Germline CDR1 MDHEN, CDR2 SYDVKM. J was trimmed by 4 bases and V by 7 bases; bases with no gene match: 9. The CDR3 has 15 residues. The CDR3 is CASTQSTSGYNEQFF. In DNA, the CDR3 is TGTGCCAGCACCCAGAGCACTAGCGGATACAATGAGCAGTTCTTC.

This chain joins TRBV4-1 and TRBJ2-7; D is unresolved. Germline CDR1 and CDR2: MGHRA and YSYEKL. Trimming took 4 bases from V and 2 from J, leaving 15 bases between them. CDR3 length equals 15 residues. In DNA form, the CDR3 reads TGCGCCAGCAGCCCTGCTGGGGTGCCCCCCTACGAGCAGTACTTC. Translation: CASSPAGVPPYEQYF.

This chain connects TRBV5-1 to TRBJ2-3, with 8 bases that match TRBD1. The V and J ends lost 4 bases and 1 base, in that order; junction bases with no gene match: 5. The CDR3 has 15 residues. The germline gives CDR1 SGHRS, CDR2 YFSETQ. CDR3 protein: CASSPDRVGTDTQYF. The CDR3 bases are TGCGCCAGCAGCCCGGACAGGGTCGGCACAGATACGCAGTATTTT.

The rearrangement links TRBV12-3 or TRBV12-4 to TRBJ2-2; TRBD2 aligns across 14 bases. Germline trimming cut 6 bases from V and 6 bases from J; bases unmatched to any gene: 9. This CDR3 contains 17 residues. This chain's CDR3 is CASRPGLAGAGAGELFF. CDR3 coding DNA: TGTGCCAGCAGACCGGGACTAGCGGGAGCGGGGGCCGGGGAGCTGTTTTTT.

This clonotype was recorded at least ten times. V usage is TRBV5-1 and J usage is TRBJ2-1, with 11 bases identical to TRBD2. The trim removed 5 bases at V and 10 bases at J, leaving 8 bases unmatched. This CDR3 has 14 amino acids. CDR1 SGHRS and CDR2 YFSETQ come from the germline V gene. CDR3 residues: CASSLAGGVREQFF. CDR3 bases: TGCGCCAGCAGTTTAGCGGGAGGGGTACGGGAGCAGTTCTTC.

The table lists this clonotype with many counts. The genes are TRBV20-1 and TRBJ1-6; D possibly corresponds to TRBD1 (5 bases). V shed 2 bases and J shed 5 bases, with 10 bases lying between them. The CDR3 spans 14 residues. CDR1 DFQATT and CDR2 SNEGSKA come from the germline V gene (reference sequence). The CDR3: CSARPGQNNSPLHF. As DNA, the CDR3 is TGCAGTGCTAGACCCGGACAAAATAATTCACCCCTCCACTTT.

CDR3 bases: TGTGCCAGCGCACCGGGACAGCGTAATGAAAAACTGTTTTTT. Translation gives CASAPGQRNEKLFF. The J gene is TRBJ1-4, the V gene TRBV2; 7 positions agree with TRBD1. The V segment lost 8 bases and the J segment 4 bases; nucleotides outside the gene matches: 7. Germline V lookup: CDR1 SNHLY, CDR2 FYNNEI. The CDR3 has 14 residues. Variable domain in full (rest from reference TRBV2 and TRBJ1-4): EPEVTQTPSHQVTQMGQEVILRCVPISNHLYFYWYRQILGQKVEFLVSFYNNEISEKSEIFDDQFSVERPDGSNFTLKIRSTKLEDSAMYFCASAPGQRNEKLFFGSGTQLSVL.

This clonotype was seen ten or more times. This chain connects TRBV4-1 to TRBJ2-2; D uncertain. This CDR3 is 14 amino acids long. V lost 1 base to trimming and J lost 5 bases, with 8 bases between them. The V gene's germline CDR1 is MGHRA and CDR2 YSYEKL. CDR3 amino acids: CASSQGRTTGELFF. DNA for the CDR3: TGCGCCAGCAGCCAAGGTAGAACGACCGGGGAGCTGTTTTTT.